This TCR beta chain originates from a study of blood T cell repertoires in COVID-19. Study-wide context: From the United States, Italy and Spain came samples of acute and convalescent COVID-19.

Original analysis: For nucleated cells, counts were estimated from reference gene primer amplification. The data were produced by immunoSEQ multiplex PCR, yet TCRdb's version contains in-frame clones alone and is incomplete. Clone size and the V and J calls come from that table; the DNA yielded D and trimming. The sample yields under 250,000 clones, 87% seen once. This CDR3 comprises 16 residues. CDR1 is MRHNA and CDR2 is SNTAGT in the germline V gene. After removal of 3 bases from V and 5 bases from J, the junction contained 9 bases not matched to a gene. The material sequenced was peripheral blood. This chain uses TRBV6-4 with TRBJ2-2; 7 bases agree with TRBD1. The source of this sequence is a man younger than 35 with active or convalescent COVID-19. The CDR3 protein is CASSERNRGWTGELFF. The CDR3 nucleotides read TGTGCCAGCAGTGAGAGGAACAGGGGCTGGACCGGGGAGCTGTTTTTT.